The 30 T cell receptor beta chains below were found in one sample sequenced in a study of T-cell reconstitution after alpha-beta-depleted transplantation in children listed by TCRdb under 2016. The sample's treatment or condition, from its label and the paper: allogeneic hematopoietic cell transplantation with graft depleted of TCRalphabeta T cells and CD19 B cells. To prepare the library, PCR was applied. The listed sequencing device is Illumina HiSeq 2500. TCR library preparation used molecular barcoding, with unique molecular identifiers applied to normalize quantification of the TCRbeta repertoire. TCRdb trimmed public reads at Q25 via fastp, called clones via MiXCR and kept in-frame beta chains. Entries are consolidated by CDR3 protein sequence, retaining the most common genes and DNA. This sample is represented by 700,000 or so distinct CDR3 sequences; less than 15% of them were singletons. The top ten hold 0.65% to 0.9% of the sample.

The starting material was PBMCs, obtained before TCRalphabeta/CD19-depleted stem cell transplant. The source of these receptors is a girl aged 2-10 years with congenital amegakaryocytic thrombocytopenia, due to receive a stem cell transplant.

This clonotype was picked up a small number of times. The J gene is TRBJ1-1, the V gene TRBV20-1; 9 bases line up with TRBD1. The CDR3 consists of 11 residues. V dropped 6 bases and J dropped 9; count of bases not matched to a gene: 5. Germline V gives CDR1 DFQATT, CDR2 SNEGSKA (reference sequence). The CDR3 reads CSAKGQGQAFF. The DNA for the CDR3 is TGCAGTGCAAAGGGACAGGGCCAAGCTTTCTTT.

V and J are TRBV7-9 and TRBJ1-1; no definite D call. The germline V and J ends were trimmed by 0 bases and 4 bases, with 18 bases remaining between them. In germline, CDR1 is SEHNR, CDR2 FQNEAQ (reference sequence). The CDR3 is made up of 17 amino acids. This CDR3 reads CASSLAPGPNEGTEAFF. The CDR3 coding sequence is TGTGCCAGCAGCTTAGCGCCCGGGCCTAATGAAGGCACTGAAGCTTTCTTT. The full variable domain, with the rest looked up from reference TRBV7-9 and TRBJ1-1, is DTGVSQNPRHKITKRGQNVTFRCDPISEHNRLYWYRQTLGQGPEFLTYFQNEAQLEKSRLLSDRFSAERPKGSFSTLEIQRTEQGDSAMYLCASSLAPGPNEGTEAFFGQGTRLTVV.

This clonotype was seen a few times. This chain connects TRBV29-1 to TRBJ2-1; D is uncertain. Trimming took off 4 bases at V and 7 bases at J, with 14 bases between the two ends. The length of the CDR3 is 13 residues. Germline V gives CDR1 SQVTM, CDR2 ANQGSEA. The CDR3 DNA is TGCAGCGTTGTCGGGCCGAATACAAATGAGCAGTTCTTC. Amino acids: CSVVGPNTNEQFF.

The chain uses TRBV4-1 and TRBJ1-5; TRBD1 matches 7 bases. The CDR3 runs to 16 residues. V lost 3 bases and J lost 1; bases outside the gene matches: 6. Germline CDR1 is MGHRA and CDR2 is YSYEKL. The CDR3 loop is CASSQQTGRSNQPQHF. The CDR3, as DNA: TGCGCCAGCAGCCAGCAGACAGGGAGGAGCAATCAGCCCCAGCATTTT.

This chain links TRBV19 with TRBJ2-3, with D perhaps TRBD1 (5 bases). V gave up 5 bases and J gave up 2 bases, with 11 bases separating them. The CDR3 totals 14 residues. CDR1 and CDR2 from the germline V gene are LNHDA and SQIVND (reference sequence). In nucleotides, the CDR3 is TGTGCCAGTAGTGGGGCAGGGCTCACAGATACGCAGTATTTT. Translated, it gives CASSGAGLTDTQYF.

The chain has TRBV14 and TRBJ2-3; D not certain. Per germline, CDR1 SGHDN and CDR2 FVKESK. V lost 1 base and J 2 bases, leaving 10 bases between the germline ends. The CDR3 is made up of 15 amino acids. The CDR3 here is CASSQAGRSTDTQYF. The CDR3 nucleotides read TGTGCCAGCAGCCAAGCGGGCAGATCCACAGATACGCAGTATTTT.

This clonotype was seen many times. The CDR3 region has the DNA TGTGCCACCAGCAGGGACAACTCCTACAATGAGCAGTTCTTC. The encoded protein is CATSRDNSYNEQFF. The chain joins TRBV15 to TRBJ2-1; a weak D match, TRBD1 (5 bases). There are 14 residues in the CDR3. Germline CDR1 LNHNV, CDR2 YYDKDF (reference sequence). V dropped 3 bases and J dropped 0 bases, with 6 bases sitting between them.

This clonotype was counted ten times or more. V is TRBV12-3 or TRBV12-4 and J is TRBJ2-2; D call uncertain. V gave up 6 bases and J gave up 1 base, with 15 bases separating them. The CDR3 runs 16 residues. The DNA of the CDR3 is TGTGCCAGCAGCCTGTTCCAGCCGAAGAACACCGGGGAGCTGTTTTTT. Translating gives CASSLFQPKNTGELFF.

This clonotype was counted only a few times. The CDR3 sequence is CASSLLRVGDTQYF. The CDR3 nucleotides read TGCGCCAGCAGCTTGCTCAGGGTCGGGGATACGCAGTATTTT. The gene calls are TRBV5-1 and TRBJ2-3; possibly TRBD1 for D (5 bases). Germline V gene data show CDR1 as SGHRS and CDR2 as YFSETQ. Trimming stripped 1 base from V and 6 bases from J, with 12 bases between. The CDR3 is 14 residues long. Variable domain in full (rest from reference TRBV5-1 and TRBJ2-3): KAGVTQTPRYLIKTRGQQVTLSCSPISGHRSVSWYQQTPGQGLQFLFEYFSETQRNKGNFPGRFSGRQFSNSRSEMNVSTLELGDSALYLCASSLLRVGDTQYFGPGTRLTVL.

This clonotype was counted ten times or more. The V and J genes are TRBV20-1 and TRBJ2-7; 10 bases are shared with TRBD2. V shed 6 bases and J 2 bases; nucleotides not matched to a gene: 10. Germline V lookup: CDR1 DFQATT, CDR2 SNEGSKA (reference sequence). This CDR3 region has 15 residues. CDR3 sequence (DNA): TGCAGTGCCACACCGGGACTAGCGCCTACCTACGAGCAGTACTTC. Translating it yields CSATPGLAPTYEQYF.

V usage is TRBV7-3 and J usage is TRBJ2-3; D gene uncertain. Trimming shortened V by 5 bases and J by 0 bases, and 15 bases separated the two germline ends. The CDR3 is 16 amino acids. The germline V gene encodes CDR1 SGHTA and CDR2 FQGTGA. DNA for the CDR3: TGTGCCAGCAGCCCCCAGGTGGGCTCTAGCACAGATACGCAGTATTTT. It is translated as CASSPQVGSSTDTQYF.

This clonotype was observed a handful of times. V is TRBV7-8 and J is TRBJ2-7; the D is unclear. Deletions cut 3 bases from V and 2 bases from J, with 11 bases between. CDR3 length equals 14 residues. Germline V gene sequence: CDR1 SGHVS, CDR2 FQNEAQ. In nucleotides, the CDR3 is TGTGCCAGCAGCTTCGCGGAATCGGCCTACGAGCAGTACTTC. Encoded protein: CASSFAESAYEQYF.

This clonotype appeared many times. V is TRBV11-2 and J is TRBJ2-7, with D perhaps matching TRBD2 (5 bases). CDR1 and CDR2 (germline): SGHAT, FQNNGV. The CDR3 has 19 amino acids. V lost 2 bases and J 6 bases, leaving 29 bases between the germline ends. In nucleotides, the CDR3 is TGTGCCAGCAGCTTAACAGCCCTAGCCTCCCGCGAAGTTAATGTCGAGCAGTACTTC. Its protein is CASSLTALASREVNVEQYF. The variable domain in full, completed from reference TRBV11-2 and TRBJ2-7, reads EAGVAQSPRYKIIEKRQSVAFWCNPISGHATLYWYQQILGQGPKLLIQFQNNGVVDDSQLPKDRFSAERLKGVDSTLKIQPAKLEDSAVYLCASSLTALASREVNVEQYFGPGTRLTVT.

This clonotype was picked up many times. The rearrangement joins TRBV6-2 or TRBV6-3 to TRBJ2-7; no clear D gene. Looked up from germline, CDR1 is MNHEY and CDR2 is SVGEGT. Deletions cut 6 bases from V and 0 bases from J, with 15 bases between. The CDR3 covers 15 residues. Here the CDR3 reads CASRYAKDVSYEQYF. DNA for the CDR3: TGTGCCAGCAGATATGCTAAGGACGTCTCCTACGAGCAGTACTTC.

In nucleotides, the CDR3 is TGCGCCAGCAGCCATCTGGGGACCACAAATACGGGCATTCAGTACTTC. Translating it yields CASSHLGTTNTGIQYF. J is TRBJ2-4 and V is TRBV4-1; D is tentatively TRBD1 or TRBD2 (5 bases each). With 3 bases removed from V and 9 bases from J, the gap between germline ends came to 21 bases. The CDR3 runs to 16 residues. Germline loops: CDR1 MGHRA, CDR2 YSYEKL.

CDR3: CASSPGTSVQETQYF. The CDR3 coding sequence is TGTGCCAGCAGTCCCGGGACTAGCGTCCAAGAGACCCAGTACTTC. The chain combines TRBV12-3 or TRBV12-4 with TRBJ2-5, with 10 bases matching TRBD2. The ends lost 5 bases at V and 1 base at J; junction bases unmatched: 4. CDR3 length: 15 amino acids.

V and J are TRBV5-1 and TRBJ2-2; D is perhaps TRBD2 (6 bases). Looked up from germline, CDR1 is SGHRS and CDR2 is YFSETQ. Trimming took off 6 bases at V and 4 bases at J, with 22 bases between the two ends. CDR3 length: 17 amino acids. The CDR3 region has the DNA TGCGCCAGCAAAGCTTCTAGGGTTGGGACTCCCACCGGGGAGCTGTTTTTT. It codes for CASKASRVGTPTGELFF.

V and J are TRBV4-1 and TRBJ1-2; D is possibly TRBD1 (6 bases). Germline-derived CDR1 and CDR2 are MGHRA and YSYEKL. The germline V and J ends were trimmed by 2 bases and 8 bases, with 18 bases remaining between them. There are 15 residues in the CDR3. CDR3 loop: CASSQFVLGANGYTF. CDR3 coding DNA: TGCGCCAGCAGCCAATTCGTCCTGGGGGCGAACGGCTACACCTTC.

This clonotype appeared many times. The rearrangement links TRBV12-5 to TRBJ2-5; TRBD2 is a possible D gene (6 bases). The CDR3 consists of 15 residues. Trimming took 5 bases from V and 4 from J, leaving 17 bases between them. Germline CDR1 and CDR2: LGHNT and FRNRAP. CDR3 amino acids: CASGLFPGVRETQYF. CDR3 nucleotides: TGTGCTAGTGGTCTCTTTCCGGGAGTTCGAGAGACCCAGTACTTC.

At least ten counts were recorded for this clonotype. The chain carries TRBV5-1 and TRBJ2-1, with D unclear. Per germline, CDR1 SGHRS and CDR2 YFSETQ. This CDR3 has 15 residues. Trimming left V 4 bases short and J 5 bases short, with 16 bases between. The CDR3 DNA follows: TGCGCCAGCAGCCAAGGGCTCCCATTCGACAATGAGCAGTTCTTC. Residues: CASSQGLPFDNEQFF.

This clonotype was detected many times. The CDR3 DNA reads TGCAGTGCTCGCGCCGGGACTAGCGGGCATCAGGCAGATACGCAGTATTTT. This encodes CSARAGTSGHQADTQYF. The chain recombines TRBV20-1 with TRBJ2-3, with 12 nucleotides matching TRBD2. CDR1 and CDR2 from the germline V gene are DFQATT and SNEGSKA (reference sequence). V lost 5 bases, J lost 4 bases, and 13 bases stayed unmatched. The CDR3 sequence is 17 residues long.

In this sample, this clonotype turned up many times. The V call is TRBV5-1, the J call TRBJ2-3, with D possibly TRBD1 on 5 matching bases. Germline-derived CDR1 and CDR2 are SGHRS and YFSETQ. V lost 4 bases to trimming and J lost 5 bases, with 14 bases between them. The CDR3 is 14 residues long. The CDR3 DNA follows: TGCGCCAGCAGCGGATCTCAAACAGGAGATACGCAGTATTTT. Amino acid sequence: CASSGSQTGDTQYF.

This clonotype appeared many times. The chain carries TRBV7-2 and TRBJ2-3, with 8 bases fitting TRBD1. The ends lost 5 bases at V and 1 base at J; junction bases unmatched: 2. Germline CDR1 reads SGHTA; CDR2 reads FQGNSA. This CDR3 contains 14 residues. The CDR3 sequence is CASSAQGGTDTQYF. For the CDR3, the DNA is TGTGCCAGCAGCGCACAGGGGGGCACAGATACGCAGTATTTT.

This clonotype was recorded many times. The chain joins TRBV5-1 to TRBJ1-2; 8 positions agree with TRBD1. The CDR3 consists of 14 residues. V shed 3 bases, J shed 0 bases, and the junction held 1 base outside the gene matches. Germline-derived CDR1 and CDR2 are SGHRS and YFSETQ. The CDR3 loop is CASSWTGPNYGYTF. The CDR3 DNA is TGCGCCAGCAGCTGGACAGGGCCTAACTATGGCTACACCTTC. Variable domain in full (rest from reference TRBV5-1 and TRBJ1-2): KAGVTQTPRYLIKTRGQQVTLSCSPISGHRSVSWYQQTPGQGLQFLFEYFSETQRNKGNFPGRFSGRQFSNSRSEMNVSTLELGDSALYLCASSWTGPNYGYTFGSGTRLTVV.

The sample holds many counts of this clonotype. The chain recombines TRBV7-9 with TRBJ2-1; D is perhaps TRBD2 (5 bases). From germline, CDR1 is SEHNR and CDR2 FQNEAQ (reference sequence). The CDR3 spans 16 residues. V lost 5 bases, J lost 5 bases, and 19 bases lay in between. The CDR3 DNA sequence: TGTGCCAGCAGCCACAGATGGAGCGGAACTGACAATGAGCAGTTCTTC. This codes for CASSHRWSGTDNEQFF.

This clonotype occurred many times. The chain has TRBV7-8 and TRBJ2-3; D is perhaps TRBD2 (5 bases). CDR1 is SGHVS, CDR2 FQNEAQ, per germline. V lost 1 base and J 4 bases, leaving 9 bases between the germline ends. This CDR3 has 14 residues. Here the CDR3 reads CASSLVRESDTQYF. The CDR3 nucleotides are TGTGCCAGCAGCTTAGTCCGGGAATCAGATACGCAGTATTTT.

The rearrangement uses TRBV5-8 and TRBJ1-1; D remains ambiguous. Germline V CDR1 and CDR2: SGHTS, YDEGEE. CDR3 length: 15 residues. V dropped 0 bases and J dropped 12 bases, with 21 bases sitting between them. CDR3 nucleotides: TGTGCCAGCAGCTTGGGTCAGCAGATGTTTTCCGGGACTTTCTTT. Translating it yields CASSLGQQMFSGTFF.

This clonotype has at least ten counts. This chain joins TRBV5-1 and TRBJ2-1; D is possibly TRBD1 (5 bases). Germline V gene lookup returns CDR1 SGHRS and CDR2 YFSETQ. This CDR3 has 17 amino acids. V lost 2 bases and J 2 bases, leaving 17 bases between the germline ends. Here the CDR3 reads CASSLVVRQGAYNEQFF. The CDR3 coding sequence is TGCGCCAGCAGCTTAGTCGTCCGGCAGGGCGCCTACAATGAGCAGTTCTTC.

V usage is TRBV9 and J usage is TRBJ2-3; D gene ambiguous. Germline CDR1 SGDLS, CDR2 YYNGEE. Trimming removed 0 bases from V and 4 bases from J, with 9 bases in between. The CDR3 is 14 amino acids. The CDR3 DNA sequence: TGTGCCAGCAGCGTAGGGCGCGCCCCAGATACGCAGTATTTT. Its translation: CASSVGRAPDTQYF.

Concerning this clonotype: This may arise from a read error, as a much more abundant clone is one base away. The chain links TRBV10-3 to TRBJ2-5, with D tentatively TRBD1 (5 bases). The CDR3 covers 11 residues. Germline V gene sequence: CDR1 ENHRY, CDR2 SYGVKD. CDR3 coding DNA: TGTTCCATCAGGGACCAAGAGACCCAGTACTTC. Its translation is CSIRDQETQYF.